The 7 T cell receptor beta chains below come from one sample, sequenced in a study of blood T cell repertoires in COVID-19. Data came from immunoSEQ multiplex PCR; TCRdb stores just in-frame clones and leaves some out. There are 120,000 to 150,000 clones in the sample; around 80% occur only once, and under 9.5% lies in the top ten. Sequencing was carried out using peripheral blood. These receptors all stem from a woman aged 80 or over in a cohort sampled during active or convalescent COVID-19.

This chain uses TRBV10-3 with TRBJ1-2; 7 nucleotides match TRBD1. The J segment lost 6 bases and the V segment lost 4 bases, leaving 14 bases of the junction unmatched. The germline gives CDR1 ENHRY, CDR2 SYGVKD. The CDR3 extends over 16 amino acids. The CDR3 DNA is TGTGCCATCAGTGGGACGGGACAGTCGTTAAATAATGGCTACACCTTC. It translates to CAISGTGQSLNNGYTF.

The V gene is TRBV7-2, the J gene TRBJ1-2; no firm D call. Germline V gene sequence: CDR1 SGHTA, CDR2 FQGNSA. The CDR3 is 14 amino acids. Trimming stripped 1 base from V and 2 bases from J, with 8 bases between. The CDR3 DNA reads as TGTGCCAGCAGCTTAGGAGGGTGGAACTATGGCTACACCTTC. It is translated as CASSLGGWNYGYTF.

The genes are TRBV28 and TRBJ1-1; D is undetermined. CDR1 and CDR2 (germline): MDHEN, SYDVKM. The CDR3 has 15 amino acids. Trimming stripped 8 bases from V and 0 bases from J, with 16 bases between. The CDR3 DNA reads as TGTGCCAGCTACGTGGGGAGTGCAATGAACACTGAAGCTTTCTTT. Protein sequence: CASYVGSAMNTEAFF.

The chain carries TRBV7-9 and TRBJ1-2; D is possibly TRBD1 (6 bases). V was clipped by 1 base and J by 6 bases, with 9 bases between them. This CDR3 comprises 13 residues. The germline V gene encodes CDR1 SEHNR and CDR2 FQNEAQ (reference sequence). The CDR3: CASSLDRADGYTF. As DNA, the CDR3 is TGTGCCAGCAGCTTAGACAGGGCTGATGGCTACACCTTC.

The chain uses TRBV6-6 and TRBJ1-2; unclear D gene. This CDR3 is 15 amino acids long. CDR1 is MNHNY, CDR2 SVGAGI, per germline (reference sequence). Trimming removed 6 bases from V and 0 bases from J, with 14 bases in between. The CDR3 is CASRMGVHANYGYTF. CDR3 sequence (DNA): TGTGCCAGCAGGATGGGAGTACACGCTAACTATGGCTACACCTTC.

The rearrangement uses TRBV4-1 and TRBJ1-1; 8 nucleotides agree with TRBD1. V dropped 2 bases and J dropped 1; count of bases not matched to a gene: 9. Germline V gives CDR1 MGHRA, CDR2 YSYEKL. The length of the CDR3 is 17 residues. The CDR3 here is CASSQMGSGGRNTEAFF. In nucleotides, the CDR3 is TGCGCCAGCAGCCAAATGGGTTCAGGGGGCAGGAACACTGAAGCTTTCTTT.

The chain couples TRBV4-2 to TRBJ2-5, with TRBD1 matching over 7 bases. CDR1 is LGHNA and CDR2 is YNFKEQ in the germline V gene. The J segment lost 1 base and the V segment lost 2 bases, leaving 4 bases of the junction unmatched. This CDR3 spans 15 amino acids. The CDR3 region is CASSQLGQPQETQYF. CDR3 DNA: TGTGCCAGCAGCCAACTGGGACAGCCCCAAGAGACCCAGTACTTC.